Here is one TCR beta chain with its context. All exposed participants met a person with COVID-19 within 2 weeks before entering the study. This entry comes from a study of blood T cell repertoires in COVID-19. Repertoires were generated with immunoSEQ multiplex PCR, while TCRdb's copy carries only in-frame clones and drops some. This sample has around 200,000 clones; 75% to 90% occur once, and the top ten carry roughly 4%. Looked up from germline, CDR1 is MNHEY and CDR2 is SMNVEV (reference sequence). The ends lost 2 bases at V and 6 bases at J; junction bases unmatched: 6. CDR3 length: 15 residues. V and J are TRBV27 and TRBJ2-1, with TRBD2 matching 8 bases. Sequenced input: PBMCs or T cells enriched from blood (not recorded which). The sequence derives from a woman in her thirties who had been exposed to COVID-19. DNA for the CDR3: TGTGCCAGCAGTTTAGGGGTAGCGGGGTTCAATGAGCAGTTCTTC. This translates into CASSLGVAGFNEQFF.